The 30 T cell receptor beta chains listed next were all sequenced from one sample in a study of regulatory T cells in long-lasting Graves disease (dated by TCRdb to about 2021). Libraries were built with multiplex PCR. Sequencer: Illumina HiSeq 4000. iRepertoire HTBI primers and Arm-PCR amplification of CDR3 regions were used to construct TCR beta libraries. The raw public data were reprocessed by TCRdb itself: fastp quality trimming at Q25, MiXCR clonotype calling, in-frame beta chains only. Each CDR3 protein gets just one entry, which takes the most common genes and DNA from the rows behind it. Recorded for this sample are more than 450,000 distinct CDR3 sequences; roughly 15% of them occurred a single time. The ten top clones hold less than 15% of the sample. Sample time point, as interpreted from the label and publication: newly diagnosed GD, antithyroid drugs for less than 3 months. For both TCR sequencing and RNA sequencing, RNA was extracted from PBMCs in TRIzol.

The sample was also linked to a second study, of T cells in Graves' hyperthyroidism and ophthalmopathy.

The sequences come from peripheral blood mononuclear cells (PBMCs), collected at new diagnosis, from a patient treated with antithyroid drugs. The receptor set was obtained from a middle-aged man with Graves disease. Donor details come from another sample of the same person, matched by shared clones.

This clonotype was recorded at least ten times. The rearrangement links TRBV24-1 to TRBJ2-1, with 7 nucleotides matching TRBD1. The CDR3 length is 15 residues. The germline V gene has CDR1 KGHDR and CDR2 SFDVKD. Trimming removed 3 bases from V and 6 bases from J; junction bases left unmatched: 7. CDR3 nucleotide sequence: TGTGCCACCAGTGATACCAGGGGGACGGGCAATGAGCAGTTCTTC. Its protein is CATSDTRGTGNEQFF.

There are a few counts of this clonotype. The chain recombines TRBV29-1 with TRBJ2-1; 10 bases are a match to TRBD2. V gave up 7 bases and J gave up 5 bases; unmatched junction bases: 5. The CDR3 spans 13 residues. CDR1 and CDR2 (germline): SQVTM, ANQGSEA. The CDR3 nucleotides read TGCAGCGCTGCCCTAGCGGGAGACAATGAGCAGTTCTTC. Its protein product is CSAALAGDNEQFF.

The chain couples TRBV3-1 to TRBJ1-2; D might be TRBD1 (6 bases). V was pared by 8 bases and J by 4 bases, with 17 bases between. CDR3 length: 14 residues. The V gene's germline CDR1 is LGHDT and CDR2 YNNKEL (reference sequence). The CDR3 spells CASQPGGGGYGYTF. In DNA form, the CDR3 reads TGTGCCAGCCAACCCGGGGGCGGTGGCTATGGCTACACCTTC.

This clonotype was found a few times. This rearrangement joins TRBV5-1 to TRBJ2-6, with 7 nucleotides matching TRBD1. V shed 4 bases, J shed 0 bases, and the junction held 7 bases outside the gene matches. Germline V CDR1 and CDR2: SGHRS, YFSETQ. CDR3 length equals 17 residues. As DNA, the CDR3 is TGCGCCAGCAGCGCCGGGACAGCAAGCTCTGGGGCCAACGTCCTGACTTTC. It yields the protein CASSAGTASSGANVLTF.

This clonotype was observed many times. The chain links TRBV24-1 to TRBJ2-1; 8 nucleotides agree with TRBD1. The CDR3 is 17 amino acids. Germline V gene lookup returns CDR1 KGHDR and CDR2 SFDVKD. Trimming at V came to 2 bases and at J to 3 bases, leaving 8 bases not matched to a gene. CDR3 coding DNA: TGTGCCACCAGTGATTCCCACGGGACAGGCCTCTACAATGAGCAGTTCTTC. It encodes CATSDSHGTGLYNEQFF.

This clonotype was seen at least ten times. The J gene is TRBJ2-1, the V gene TRBV12-3 or TRBV12-4; D is ambiguous. The CDR3 length is 15 residues. Trimming pared 3 bases from V and 0 bases from J, leaving 9 bases between. In nucleotides, the CDR3 is TGTGCCAGCAGTTTTAGGTGGAGCTCCTACAATGAGCAGTTCTTC. As protein: CASSFRWSSYNEQFF.

Only a few counts were recorded for this clonotype. The chain is built from TRBV5-1 and TRBJ2-7; 9 bases map to TRBD1. V dropped 1 base and J dropped 5; count of bases not matched to a gene: 4. The CDR3 has 14 residues. Germline V gene lookup returns CDR1 SGHRS and CDR2 YFSETQ. CDR3 amino acids: CASSLLTGGHEQYF. The DNA for the CDR3 is TGCGCCAGCAGCTTGTTGACAGGGGGACACGAGCAGTACTTC.

This clonotype appeared many times. V is TRBV9 and J is TRBJ2-7; D is undetermined. The CDR3 is 14 residues long. Germline lookup yields CDR1 SGDLS and CDR2 YYNGEE. V lost 3 bases to trimming and J lost 5 bases, with 15 bases between them. DNA for the CDR3: TGTGCCAGCAGCGAGGGTCCTAGGGAACACGAGCAGTACTTC. Residues: CASSEGPREHEQYF.

This clonotype was observed many times. V and J are TRBV6-9 and TRBJ2-7; 9 nucleotides agree with TRBD1. Germline CDR1 MNHGY, CDR2 SVAAGI. The ends lost 4 bases at V and 2 bases at J; junction bases unmatched: 3. The CDR3 has 14 residues. The CDR3 sequence is CASSLDRGAYEQYF. In nucleotides, the CDR3 is TGTGCCAGCAGTTTGGACAGGGGAGCCTACGAGCAGTACTTC.

Concerning this clonotype itself: Germline is not matched at one junction end, which may reflect a read error. The CDR3 DNA sequence: TGTGCTAGTGACACGGACACGGAAGCTTTCTTT. Amino acid sequence: CASDTDTEAFF. V is TRBV12-5 and J is TRBJ1-1; D might be TRBD1 (5 bases). The CDR3 totals 11 residues. Germline CDR1 and CDR2: LGHNT and FRNRAP.

This clonotype occurred many times. The chain employs TRBV29-1 and TRBJ1-1; D remains ambiguous. V dropped 0 bases and J dropped 1 base, with 6 bases sitting between them. This CDR3 region has 13 residues. CDR1 is SQVTM and CDR2 is ANQGSEA in the germline V gene. The CDR3 DNA reads as TGCAGCGTTGAAGATGAAGGGAACACTGAAGCTTTCTTT. This encodes CSVEDEGNTEAFF.

This clonotype was found many times. V and J are TRBV18 and TRBJ1-2; 7 bases agree with TRBD1. V gave up 0 bases and J gave up 8 bases; unmatched junction bases: 3. The CDR3 spans 13 residues. Germline CDR1 reads KGHSH; CDR2 reads LQKENI. CDR3 in amino acids: CASSPPQGGGYTF. The DNA of the CDR3 is TGTGCCAGCTCACCACCGCAGGGGGGAGGCTACACCTTC.

In its sample, this clonotype was seen many times. This chain joins TRBV2 and TRBJ2-1; D unresolved. The CDR3 runs to 15 residues. Germline V gene lookup returns CDR1 SNHLY and CDR2 FYNNEI. V was clipped by 6 bases and J by 4 bases, with 16 bases between them. CDR3 sequence reads: CASRHEEQIYNEQFF. The CDR3 DNA reads TGTGCCAGCAGACACGAGGAACAGATATACAATGAGCAGTTCTTC.

This clonotype occurred many times. This chain's CDR3 is CASSLQGATAETQYF. CDR3 coding DNA: TGTGCCAGCAGCTTACAGGGGGCAACAGCGGAGACCCAGTACTTC. The V call is TRBV5-5, the J call TRBJ2-5, with TRBD1 matching over 9 bases. The V gene end was trimmed by 2 bases and the J gene end by 5 bases; junction bases not matched to a gene: 7. This CDR3 has 15 amino acids. Germline V CDR1 and CDR2: SGHKS, YYEKEE (reference sequence).

The sample holds many counts of this clonotype. The gene calls are TRBV2 and TRBJ2-3; D not resolved. V was shortened by 7 bases and J by 4 bases, with 6 bases between the two germline ends. The CDR3 sequence is 11 residues long. Germline values: CDR1 SNHLY, CDR2 FYNNEI. CDR3 bases: TGTGCCAGCAACGCGGCAGATACGCAGTATTTT. This encodes CASNAADTQYF.

The rearrangement links TRBV3-1 to TRBJ1-1; no clear D gene. Germline values: CDR1 LGHDT, CDR2 YNNKEL (reference sequence). Trimming removed 4 bases from V and 11 bases from J, with 8 bases in between. The CDR3 is 10 residues long. The CDR3 region has the DNA TGTGCCAGCAGCCCTCGAAAGGCTTTCTTT. Translation: CASSPRKAFF.

On this clonotype: A much larger clonotype is one base distant, so this may be a read error. This chain uses TRBV5-5 with TRBJ2-7, with 8 bases fitting TRBD1. The CDR3 is 16 residues long. Germline lookup yields CDR1 SGHKS and CDR2 YYEKEE (reference sequence). CDR3 protein: CAGSLGPGQGQNEQYF. CDR3 DNA sequence: TGTGCCGGCAGCTTGGGCCCCGGACAGGGTCAGAACGAGCAGTACTTC. The variable domain in full, completed from reference TRBV5-5 and TRBJ2-7, reads DAGVTQSPTHLIKTRGQQVTLRCSPISGHKSVSWYQQVLGQGPQFIFQYYEKEERGRGNFPDRFSARQFPNYSSELNVNALLLGDSALYLCAGSLGPGQGQNEQYFGPGTRLTVT.

This clonotype was seen once. The rearrangement joins TRBV20-1 to TRBJ1-5; 11 bases align to TRBD1. Germline trimming cut 1 base from V and 5 bases from J; bases unmatched to any gene: 7. The CDR3 contains 16 residues. CDR1 is DFQATT and CDR2 is SNEGSKA in the germline V gene (reference sequence). CDR3 DNA sequence: TGCAGTGCTAGAGTCCCCGGGACAGGGGGGGATCAGCCCCAGCATTTT. This sequence encodes CSARVPGTGGDQPQHF.

There are many counts of this clonotype. The chain carries TRBV5-1 and TRBJ2-1; 9 positions match TRBD2. This CDR3 spans 16 amino acids. Losses at the gene ends were 0 bases for V and 3 bases for J; bases not matched to a gene: 4. Germline CDR1 and CDR2: SGHRS and YFSETQ. The CDR3: CASSLGLAGYYNEQFF. CDR3 nucleotides: TGCGCCAGCAGCTTGGGGCTAGCGGGGTACTACAATGAGCAGTTCTTC. The full variable domain, in which reference TRBV5-1 and TRBJ2-1 provide the parts outside the CDR3, is KAGVTQTPRYLIKTRGQQVTLSCSPISGHRSVSWYQQTPGQGLQFLFEYFSETQRNKGNFPGRFSGRQFSNSRSEMNVSTLELGDSALYLCASSLGLAGYYNEQFFGPGTRLTVL.

This clonotype has at least ten counts. The CDR3 DNA reads as TGTGCCAGCAGTGTGCGAGGGGGAAACGAGCAGTACTTC. Its translation is CASSVRGGNEQYF. The gene calls are TRBV28 and TRBJ2-7; the D gene is possibly TRBD1 (6 bases). This CDR3 is built from 13 residues. Trimming left V 5 bases short and J 5 bases short, with 13 bases between. CDR1 is MDHEN, CDR2 SYDVKM, per germline.

The V gene is TRBV12-3 or TRBV12-4, the J gene TRBJ1-3; unclear D gene. V lost 1 base and J 4 bases, leaving 8 bases between the germline ends. This CDR3 has 14 amino acids. The CDR3 region is CASSLGSGGNTIYF. The CDR3 nucleotides read TGTGCCAGCAGTTTAGGTTCCGGCGGAAACACCATATATTTT.

Many counts were recorded for this clonotype. This chain joins TRBV15 and TRBJ2-7, with 8 bases matching TRBD2. The CDR3 spans 16 residues. V shed 1 base, J shed 0 bases, and the junction held 5 bases outside the gene matches. Germline CDR1 and CDR2: LNHNV and YYDKDF (reference sequence). CDR3 amino acids: CATSRGGSGASYEQYF. As DNA, the CDR3 is TGTGCCACCAGCAGAGGAGGTAGCGGGGCCTCCTACGAGCAGTACTTC.

This clonotype was seen only a few times. An end of the junction does not agree with germline; a read error may underlie this. The V call is TRBV11-2, the J call TRBJ2-1; D possibly corresponds to TRBD2 (5 bases). The CDR3 length is 13 residues. From germline, CDR1 is SGHAT and CDR2 FQNNGV. The CDR3 nucleotides are TGTGCCGGCAGCTTGACTACTTACAATGAGCAGTTCTTC. It codes for CAGSLTTYNEQFF.

A few counts support this clonotype. CDR3 amino acids: CASSQPDRGGTEAFF. In nucleotides, the CDR3 is TGCGCCAGCAGCCAACCAGACAGGGGCGGCACTGAAGCTTTCTTT. V gene TRBV4-1 combines with J gene TRBJ1-1; TRBD1 matches at 8 bases. V shed 2 bases and J 4 bases; nucleotides not matched to a gene: 6. Germline lookup yields CDR1 MGHRA and CDR2 YSYEKL. This CDR3 has 15 residues.

This clonotype has ten or more counts. This chain links TRBV28 with TRBJ1-1, with D perhaps TRBD1 (6 bases). The CDR3 runs 17 residues. Trimming left V 0 bases short and J 0 bases short, with 14 bases between. Germline V gene lookup returns CDR1 MDHEN and CDR2 SYDVKM. The CDR3 here is CASSLWAGAGMNTEAFF. In nucleotides, the CDR3 is TGTGCCAGCAGTTTATGGGCAGGGGCGGGGATGAACACTGAAGCTTTCTTT.

This clonotype was counted ten times or more. This chain connects TRBV12-3 or TRBV12-4 to TRBJ2-2; a weak D match, TRBD1 (6 bases). V lost 3 bases to trimming and J lost 4 bases, with 15 bases between them. The CDR3 consists of 16 residues. The CDR3 nucleotides are TGTGCCAGCAGTTTCCTGGACAGCGAAGTCACCGGGGAGCTGTTTTTT. This gives the protein CASSFLDSEVTGELFF.

This clonotype was recorded at least ten times. Written as DNA, the CDR3 is TGCAGTGCTTCGGACAGCTCCTACAATGAGCAGTTCTTC. This encodes CSASDSSYNEQFF. The chain joins TRBV20-1 to TRBJ2-1, with D possibly being TRBD1 (6 bases). The CDR3 covers 13 residues. V was cut by 5 bases and J by 0 bases, with 8 bases left in between. Germline V CDR1 and CDR2: DFQATT, SNEGSKA (reference sequence).

The gene calls are TRBV12-3 or TRBV12-4 and TRBJ1-3, with D perhaps matching TRBD1 (5 bases). The length of the CDR3 is 13 residues. The V end was cut by 8 bases, the J end by 2 bases, with 10 bases between. CDR3 nucleotide sequence: TGTGCCAGCTCCGGGGGTACTGGAAACACCATATATTTT. Amino acid sequence: CASSGGTGNTIYF.

This clonotype has just one count. The chain uses TRBV6-8 and TRBJ2-7, with a possible D match to TRBD1 (5 bases). V was trimmed by 5 bases and J by 0 bases, leaving 11 bases between them. The CDR3 is 14 amino acids. Germline V gene lookup returns CDR1 MNHGY and CDR2 SAAAGT. CDR3 region: CASSPTQVSYEQYF. The DNA of the CDR3 is TGTGCCAGCAGTCCCACACAGGTCTCCTACGAGCAGTACTTC.

In the case of this clonotype: This could be a read error, since a much larger clone is one nucleotide away. The chain couples TRBV28 to TRBJ2-1, with D possibly TRBD1 on 7 matching bases. The J call may be faulty, since TRBJ2-5 better matches the DNA end. The CDR3 runs to 15 residues. Germline V lookup: CDR1 MDHEN, CDR2 SYDVKM. The CDR3 nucleotides are TGTGCCAGCAGTTTGTGGGCAGGGGGGAGGGAGACCCAGTACTTC. This gives the protein CASSLWAGGRETQYF.